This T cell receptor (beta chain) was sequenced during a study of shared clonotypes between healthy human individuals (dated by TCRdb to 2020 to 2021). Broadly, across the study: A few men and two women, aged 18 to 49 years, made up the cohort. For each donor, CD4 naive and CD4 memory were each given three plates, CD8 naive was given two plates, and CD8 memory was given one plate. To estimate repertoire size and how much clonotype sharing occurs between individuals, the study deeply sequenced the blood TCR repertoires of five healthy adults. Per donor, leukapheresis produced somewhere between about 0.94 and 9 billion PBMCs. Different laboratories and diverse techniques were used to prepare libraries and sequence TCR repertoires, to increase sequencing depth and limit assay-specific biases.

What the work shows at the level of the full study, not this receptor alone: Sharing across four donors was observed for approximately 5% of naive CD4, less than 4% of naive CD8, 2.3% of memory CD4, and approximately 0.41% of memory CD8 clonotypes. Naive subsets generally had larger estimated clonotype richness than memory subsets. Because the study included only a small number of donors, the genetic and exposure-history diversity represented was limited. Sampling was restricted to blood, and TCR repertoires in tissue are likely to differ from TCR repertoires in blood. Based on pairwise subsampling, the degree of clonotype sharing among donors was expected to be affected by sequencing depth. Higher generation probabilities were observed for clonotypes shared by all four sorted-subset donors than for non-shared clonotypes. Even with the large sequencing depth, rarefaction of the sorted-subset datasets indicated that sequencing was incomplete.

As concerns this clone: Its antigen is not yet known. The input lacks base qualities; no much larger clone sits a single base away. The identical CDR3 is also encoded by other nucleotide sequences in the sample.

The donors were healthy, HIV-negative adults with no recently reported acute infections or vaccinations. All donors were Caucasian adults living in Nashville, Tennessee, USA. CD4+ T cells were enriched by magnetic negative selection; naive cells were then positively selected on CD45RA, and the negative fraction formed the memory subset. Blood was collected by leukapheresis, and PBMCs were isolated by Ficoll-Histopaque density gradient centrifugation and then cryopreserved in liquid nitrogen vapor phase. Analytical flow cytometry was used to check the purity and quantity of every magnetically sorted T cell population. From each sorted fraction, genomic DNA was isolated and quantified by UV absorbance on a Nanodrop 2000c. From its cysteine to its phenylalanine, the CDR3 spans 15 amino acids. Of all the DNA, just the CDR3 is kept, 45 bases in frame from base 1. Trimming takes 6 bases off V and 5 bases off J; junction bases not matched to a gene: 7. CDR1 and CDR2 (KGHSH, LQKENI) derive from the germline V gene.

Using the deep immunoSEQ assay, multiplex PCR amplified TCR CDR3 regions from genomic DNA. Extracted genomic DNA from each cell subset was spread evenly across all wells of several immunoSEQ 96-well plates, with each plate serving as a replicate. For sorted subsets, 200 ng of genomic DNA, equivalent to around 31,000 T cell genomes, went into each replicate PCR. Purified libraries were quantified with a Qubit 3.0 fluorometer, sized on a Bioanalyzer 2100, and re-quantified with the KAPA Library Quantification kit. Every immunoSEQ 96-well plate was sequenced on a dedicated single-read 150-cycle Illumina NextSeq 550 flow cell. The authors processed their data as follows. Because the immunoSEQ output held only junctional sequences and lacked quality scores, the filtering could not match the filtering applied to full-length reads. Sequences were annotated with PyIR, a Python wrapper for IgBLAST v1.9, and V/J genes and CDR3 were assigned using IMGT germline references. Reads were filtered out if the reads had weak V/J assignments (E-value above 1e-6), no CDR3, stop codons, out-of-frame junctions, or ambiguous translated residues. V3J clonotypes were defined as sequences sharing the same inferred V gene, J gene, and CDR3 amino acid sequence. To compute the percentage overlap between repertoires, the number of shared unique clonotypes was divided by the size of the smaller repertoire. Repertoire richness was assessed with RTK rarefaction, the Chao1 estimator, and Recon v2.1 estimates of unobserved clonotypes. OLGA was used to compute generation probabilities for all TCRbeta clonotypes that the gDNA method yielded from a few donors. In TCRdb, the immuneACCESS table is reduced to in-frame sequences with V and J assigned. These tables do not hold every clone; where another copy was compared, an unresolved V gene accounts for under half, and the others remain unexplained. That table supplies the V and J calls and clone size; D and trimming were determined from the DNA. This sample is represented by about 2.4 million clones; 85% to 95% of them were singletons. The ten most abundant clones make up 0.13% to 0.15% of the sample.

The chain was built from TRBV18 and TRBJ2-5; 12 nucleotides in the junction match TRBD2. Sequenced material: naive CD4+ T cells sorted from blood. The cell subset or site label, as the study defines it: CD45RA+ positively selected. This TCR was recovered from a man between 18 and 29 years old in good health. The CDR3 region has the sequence CASSPSGRALETQYF. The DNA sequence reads TGTGCCAGCTCGCCTAGCGGGAGGGCTTTGGAGACCCAGTACTTC.